This T cell receptor (beta chain) was found in a study of radiation and T cells in renal cell carcinoma (dated by TCRdb to 2018 to 2021). At the level of the whole study: The samples were drawn from a clinical trial, where primary renal cell carcinomas were treated with 15 Gy of stereotactic body radiation therapy and then removed by nephrectomy 4 weeks afterward. TCR beta sequencing covered 55 or so samples in total, comprising approximately 26 tumors and some 27 peripheral blood samples. A total of 3.5 million to 4.5 million unique CDR3 nucleotide sequences, encoding around 2.7 million unique CDR3 amino acid sequences, were found across all 50 or so samples. Overall results and qualifications from the work: Because pretreatment tumor biopsies were not available, the study could not determine whether clonotypes were already present within the tumor at baseline. Changes in the blood repertoire were not tracked past 4 weeks after treatment. Because the trial had a single-armed design, the trial could not examine how radiation dose or scheduling affected the TCR repertoire. In blood, the top tumor clonotypes increased from baseline to 2 weeks after radiation and then shrank by 4 weeks, which suggests a temporary expansion of tumor-resident clones.

The time point label here, explained by the study, means: baseline pretreatment blood. Interpreted using the paper, the treatment or condition label stands for: 15 Gy SBRT to primary tumor, nephrectomy 4 weeks later. Serial peripheral blood from radiation-treated patients was sampled at baseline, 2 weeks and 4 weeks after SBRT to track tumor-enriched clonotypes. Renal cell carcinoma with clear cell pathology was present in all patients. The QIAamp DNA Blood Mini Kit (Qiagen) was used to prepare genomic DNA for TCR sequencing. The analyses included just those samples that passed every quality control check. Notes on this clone: Its antigen is unknown. The input lacks base qualities; no much larger clone sits a single base away.

Following the manufacturer's recommendations, the immunoSEQ kit was used to generate TCR beta libraries from genomic DNA. For library preparation, a first multiplex PCR was performed with proprietary primers, followed by a second PCR in which unique barcodes were added, and bead cleanups were performed after each round. A kit-provided positive control reaction and a negative control reaction were included in every sample batch. The final libraries underwent checking on an Agilent 4200 TapeStation D1000 ScreenTape, volumetric pooling, and quantification by qPCR. Sequencing was performed on an Illumina NextSeq500 with a MidOutput 150-cycle cartridge, and 156 Read1 and 15 Index1 cycles were run with kit custom primers. The pooled library was loaded at approximately 0.99 pM, and approximately 19% PhiX control was spiked in. As for the authors' bioinformatics: The vendor-processed data were analyzed in R, and a clonotype was defined as all T cells that share the same CDR3 nucleotide sequence. For clone abundance analyses, frequencies were normalized to the 10,000 most abundant clones per sample. Before analysis, public T cell clones were removed, and these numbered fewer than six per sample on average. An abundance difference of at least 32-fold between compartments was the criterion for calling clonotypes tumor-enriched or baseline blood-enriched. A beta-binomial differential abundance model was applied to find clonotypes that expanded or contracted between blood time points. Tumor-blood repertoire similarity was measured with the Baroni-Urbani and Buser coefficient, and groups were compared using two-tailed Wilcoxon tests in R. TCRdb took over this immuneACCESS table, retaining in-frame rearrangements with V and J assigned. Such tables are incomplete; in checked studies, under half of the missing clones stem from an unresolved V gene, and the remainder is unexplained. V, J and clone size are taken as reported in that table, and D and trimming were inferred from the DNA itself. This sample gives approximately 110,000 clones in total; approximately 82% of them show up just once. Clones ranked in the top ten supply 3% of the sample.

V lost 0 bases and J lost 0 bases, and the count of bases not matched to a germline gene is 2. The CDR3 goes from the cysteine to the phenylalanine over 15 residues. Only the CDR3 part of the read is kept: 45 bases, read in frame from the first base. CDR1 SGHRS and CDR2 YFSETQ were looked up in the germline V gene. This sequence originates from a woman in her fifties or sixties with renal cell carcinoma. The specimen comprised blood, sampled from a patient whose treatment included radiotherapy and nephrectomy. The chain is assembled from TRBV5-1 and TRBJ2-5; 7 bases in the junction line up with TRBD1. The CDR3 sequence is CASSLGTGDQETQYF. The nucleotide sequence is TGCGCCAGCAGCTTGGGTACAGGGGACCAAGAGACCCAGTACTTC.